This TCR beta chain stems from a study of CD8+ T cells in alopecia areata. The wider study: Patients in the study were on tofacitinib for 6 to 18 months, then off it for 6 months.

cDNA reverse transcribed from extracted RNA served as the sequencing template. TCRdb keeps only in-frame clones here, not all; method: immunoSEQ multiplex PCR. The profile covers roughly 100,000 clones, with almost 60% appearing a single time and 16% taken by the ten largest. As to treatment: oral pan-JAK inhibitor, 5-10 mg twice daily. This clone turned up a few times. Per germline, CDR1 SGHVS and CDR2 FNYEAQ. V lost 1 base and J lost 0; bases outside the gene matches: 9. The CDR3 consists of 18 residues. The chain joins TRBV7-6 to TRBJ2-3; TRBD2 agrees at 8 bases. This clonotype was obtained from a human donor with alopecia areata. Here the sequenced sample was CD8+ T cells sorted from blood, taken around week 55, from a patient treated with tofacitinib. The CDR3 here is CASSLGRGGGSSTDTQYF. CDR3 in DNA: TGTGCCAGCAGCTTAGGTCGAGGCGGGGGGTCTAGCACAGATACGCAGTATTTT.